This note documents a single T cell receptor (beta chain) sequence. Participant ages covered roughly 18 to 89 years across about 22 US areas. Clinical history as reported by participants underpinned cohort assignment. This specimen comes from a study of blood T cell repertoires in COVID-19. V lost 4 bases and J 2 bases, leaving 15 bases between the germline ends. The CDR3 is 15 amino acids. Germline assignment: CDR1 SGHRS and CDR2 YFSETQ. The table came from immunoSEQ multiplex PCR; TCRdb's copy has only in-frame clones and leaves some out. The sample consists of approximately 240,000 clones, approximately 90% of them appearing once.

The chain uses TRBV5-1 and TRBJ2-5; the D is unclear. The TCR was taken from a woman younger than 45 with acute COVID-19. Specimen: PBMCs or T cells enriched from blood (not recorded which). The chain's CDR3 is CASSPVLGIQETQYF. For the CDR3, the DNA is TGCGCCAGCAGCCCCGTCCTAGGAATTCAAGAGACCCAGTACTTC.